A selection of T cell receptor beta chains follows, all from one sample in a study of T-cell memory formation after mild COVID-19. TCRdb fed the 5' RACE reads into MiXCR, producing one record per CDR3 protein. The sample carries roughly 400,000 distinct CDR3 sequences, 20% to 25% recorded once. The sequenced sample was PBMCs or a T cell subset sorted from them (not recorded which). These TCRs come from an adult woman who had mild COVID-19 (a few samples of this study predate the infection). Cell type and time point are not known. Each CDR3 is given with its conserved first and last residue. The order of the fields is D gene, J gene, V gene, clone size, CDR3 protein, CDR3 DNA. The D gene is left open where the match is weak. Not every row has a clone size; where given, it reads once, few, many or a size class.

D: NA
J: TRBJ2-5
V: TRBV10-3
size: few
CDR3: CAISEVGPQETQYF
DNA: TGTGCCATCAGTGAAGTCGGCCCCCAAGAGACCCAGTACTTC

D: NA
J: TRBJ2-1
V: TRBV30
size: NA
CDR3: CAWSTGGSYNEQFF
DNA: TGTGCCTGGAGTACCGGGGGATCCTACAATGAGCAGTTCTTC

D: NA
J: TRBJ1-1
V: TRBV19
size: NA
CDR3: CASSILGKNTEAFF
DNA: TGTGCCAGTAGTATTTTAGGGAAGAACACTGAAGCTTTCTTT

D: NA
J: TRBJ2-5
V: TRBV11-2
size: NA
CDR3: CASSPGLGRVTQYF
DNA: TGTGCCAGCAGCCCGGGGCTAGGAAGGGTGACCCAGTACTTC

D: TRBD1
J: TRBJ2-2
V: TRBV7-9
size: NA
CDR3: CASSQYGTENTGELFF
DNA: TGTGCCAGCAGCCAATACGGGACAGAGAACACCGGGGAGCTGTTTTTT

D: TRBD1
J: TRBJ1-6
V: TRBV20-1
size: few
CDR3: CSVGRGQSSPLHF
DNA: TGCAGTGTAGGGAGGGGGCAGAGTTCACCCCTCCACTTT

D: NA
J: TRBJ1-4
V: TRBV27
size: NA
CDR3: CASSLSGVFNEKLFF
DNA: TGTGCCAGCAGTTTATCGGGGGTGTTCAATGAAAAACTGTTTTTT

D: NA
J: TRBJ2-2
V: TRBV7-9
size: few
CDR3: CASSSGPGANTGELFF
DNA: TGTGCCAGCAGCTCGGGACCCGGCGCGAACACCGGGGAGCTGTTTTTT

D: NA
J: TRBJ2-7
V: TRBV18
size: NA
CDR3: CASSPPAPNTYEQYF
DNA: TGTGCCAGCTCACCACCGGCCCCGAATACCTACGAGCAGTACTTC

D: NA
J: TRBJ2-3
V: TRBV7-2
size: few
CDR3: CASPMIVTLLTQYF
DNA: TGTGCCAGCCCGATGATTGTGACCCTCCTTACGCAGTATTTT

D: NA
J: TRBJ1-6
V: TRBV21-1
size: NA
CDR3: CASSRPDRVDSPLHF
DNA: TGTGCCAGCAGCAGGCCGGACAGGGTGGATTCACCCCTCCACTTT

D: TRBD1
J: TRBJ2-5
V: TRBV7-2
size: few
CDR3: CASSLSTSATGMSETQYF
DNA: TGTGCCAGCAGCCTTAGTACAAGCGCGACAGGGATGTCGGAGACCCAGTACTTC

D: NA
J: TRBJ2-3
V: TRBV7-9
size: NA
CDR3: CASSPRRATTDTQYF
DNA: TGTGCCAGCAGCCCTCGACGGGCGACCACAGATACGCAGTATTTT

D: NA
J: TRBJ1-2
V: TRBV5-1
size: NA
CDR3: CASSYAALFDYGYTF
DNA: TGCGCCAGCAGCTACGCCGCCCTGTTCGACTATGGCTACACCTTC

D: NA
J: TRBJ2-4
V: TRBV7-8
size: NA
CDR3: CASSLVPGDSLSKLKNIQYF
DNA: TGTGCCAGCAGCTTAGTCCCGGGAGATTCTCTCTCTAAACTAAAAAACATTCAGTACTTC

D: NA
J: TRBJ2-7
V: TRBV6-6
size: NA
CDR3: CASSYPPRYEQYF
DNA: TGTGCCAGCAGTTACCCCCCCCGATACGAGCAGTACTTC

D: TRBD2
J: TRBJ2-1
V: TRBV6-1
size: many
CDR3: CASSPGLAGGNEQFF
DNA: TGTGCCAGCAGCCCTGGACTAGCGGGAGGCAATGAGCAGTTCTTC

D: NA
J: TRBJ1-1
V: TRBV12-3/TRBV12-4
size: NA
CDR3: CASSPDAEAFF
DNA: TGTGCCAGCAGTCCCGACGCTGAAGCTTTCTTT

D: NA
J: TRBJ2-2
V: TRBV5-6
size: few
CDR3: CASSLVSGAGELFF
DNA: TGTGCCAGCAGCTTGGTATCGGGCGCCGGGGAGCTGTTTTTT

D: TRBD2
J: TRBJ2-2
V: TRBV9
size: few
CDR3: CASSVRGGYTGELFF
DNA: TGTGCCAGCAGCGTACGCGGGGGTTACACCGGGGAGCTGTTTTTT

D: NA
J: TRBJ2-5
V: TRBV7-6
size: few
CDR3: CASSLEGSGRATGTQYF
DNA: TGTGCCAGCAGCTTAGAAGGCTCTGGGCGCGCTACGGGGACCCAGTACTTC

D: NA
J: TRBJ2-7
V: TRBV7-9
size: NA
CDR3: CASSLAPGRSSYEQYF
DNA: TGTGCCAGCAGCTTAGCTCCGGGACGCAGCTCCTACGAGCAGTACTTC

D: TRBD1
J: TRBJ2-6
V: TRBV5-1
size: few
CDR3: CASSQGQVSGANVLTF
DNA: TGCGCCAGCAGCCAGGGACAGGTCTCTGGGGCCAACGTCCTGACTTTC

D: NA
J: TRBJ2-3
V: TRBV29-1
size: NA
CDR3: CSVGASYSTDTQYF
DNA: TGCAGCGTTGGGGCCTCCTATAGCACAGATACGCAGTATTTT

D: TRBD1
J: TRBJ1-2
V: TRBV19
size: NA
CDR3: CASSLPGQGSRGYTF
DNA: TGTGCCAGTAGTTTACCGGGACAGGGGTCGCGTGGCTACACCTTC

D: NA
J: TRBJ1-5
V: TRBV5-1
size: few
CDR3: CASRDEAGDFNQPQHF
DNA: TGCGCCAGCAGGGACGAGGCAGGGGACTTCAATCAGCCCCAGCATTTT

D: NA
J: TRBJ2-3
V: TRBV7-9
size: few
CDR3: CASSSTGTLGTDTQYF
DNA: TGTGCCAGCAGCTCGACGGGGACCCTCGGAACAGATACGCAGTATTTT

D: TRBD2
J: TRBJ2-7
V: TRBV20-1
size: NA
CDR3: CSASGGRASYEQYF
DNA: TGCAGTGCTAGTGGTGGGAGGGCCTCCTACGAGCAGTACTTC

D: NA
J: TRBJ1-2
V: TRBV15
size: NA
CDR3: CATSKTGVLPSRGGYTF
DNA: TGTGCCACCAGCAAAACGGGAGTCCTTCCCTCACGGGGTGGCTACACCTTC

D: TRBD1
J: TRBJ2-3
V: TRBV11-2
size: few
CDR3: CASSNWDSSTDTQYF
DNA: TGTGCCAGCAGCAACTGGGACAGCTCCACAGATACGCAGTATTTT

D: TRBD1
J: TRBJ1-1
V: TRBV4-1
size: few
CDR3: CASSQDPGGSRAFF
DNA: TGCGCCAGCAGCCAAGATCCAGGGGGCAGTCGGGCTTTCTTT

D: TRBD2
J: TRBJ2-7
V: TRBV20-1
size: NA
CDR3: CSARELAGGSDEQYF
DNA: TGCAGTGCTAGAGAACTGGCGGGGGGTTCTGACGAGCAGTACTTC

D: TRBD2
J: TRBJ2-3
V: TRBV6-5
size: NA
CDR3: CASRREGLADTQYF
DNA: TGTGCCAGCAGGCGGGAGGGATTGGCAGATACGCAGTATTTT

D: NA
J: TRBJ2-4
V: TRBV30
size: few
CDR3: CAWSPPGLTSYIQYF
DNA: TGTGCCTGGAGCCCCCCCGGACTCACGAGCTACATTCAGTACTTC

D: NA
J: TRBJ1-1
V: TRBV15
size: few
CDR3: CATSRVGRGEGGFF
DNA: TGTGCCACCAGCAGAGTTGGCAGGGGTGAGGGTGGTTTCTTT

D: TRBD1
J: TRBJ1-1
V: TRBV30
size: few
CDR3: CAWSLGQANTEAFF
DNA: TGTGCCTGGAGCTTAGGACAGGCCAACACTGAAGCTTTCTTT

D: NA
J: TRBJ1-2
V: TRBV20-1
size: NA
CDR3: CSARDLRGAQGYTF
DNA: TGCAGTGCTAGAGATCTTCGGGGGGCACAAGGCTACACCTTC

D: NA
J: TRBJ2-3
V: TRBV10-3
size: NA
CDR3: CAISSGGAGTDTQYF
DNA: TGTGCCATCTCGTCTGGGGGCGCGGGCACAGATACGCAGTATTTT

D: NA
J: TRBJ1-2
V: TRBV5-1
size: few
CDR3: CASKIEERGYGYTF
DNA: TGCGCCAGCAAGATTGAGGAAAGGGGATATGGCTACACCTTC

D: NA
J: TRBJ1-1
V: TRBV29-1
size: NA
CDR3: CSALTENTEAFF
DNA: TGCAGCGCACTGACAGAGAACACTGAAGCTTTCTTT

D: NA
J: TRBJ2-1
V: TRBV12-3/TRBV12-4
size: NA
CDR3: CASSPARALGDEQFF
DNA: TGTGCCAGCAGCCCGGCTAGGGCTTTGGGCGATGAGCAGTTCTTC

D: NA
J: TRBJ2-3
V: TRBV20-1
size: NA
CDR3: CSARASGGPYTDTQYF
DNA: TGCAGTGCTAGAGCATCCGGGGGGCCGTACACAGATACGCAGTATTTT

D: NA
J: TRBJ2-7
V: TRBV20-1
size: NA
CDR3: CSASNSPGPSSYEQYF
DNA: TGCAGTGCCAGTAACTCCCCGGGACCCAGCTCCTACGAGCAGTACTTC

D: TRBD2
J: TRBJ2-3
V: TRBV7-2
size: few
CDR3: CASSLASSGRHTQYF
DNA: TGTGCCAGCAGCTTAGCGTCTAGCGGGAGACATACGCAGTATTTT

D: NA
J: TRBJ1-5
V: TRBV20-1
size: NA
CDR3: CSASRGGPVGRNQPQHF
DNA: TGCAGTGCTAGTCGTGGGGGACCGGTAGGGCGCAATCAGCCCCAGCATTTT

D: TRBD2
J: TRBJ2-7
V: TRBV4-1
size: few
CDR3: CASSQIPPSGGEDEQYF
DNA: TGCGCCAGCAGCCAAATCCCTCCTAGCGGGGGGGAGGACGAGCAGTACTTC

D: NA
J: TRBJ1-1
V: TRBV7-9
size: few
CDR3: CASSLDLDTEAFF
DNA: TGTGCCAGCAGTCTGGACCTGGACACTGAAGCTTTCTTT

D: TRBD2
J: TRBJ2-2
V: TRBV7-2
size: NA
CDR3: CASNDGTSGLRGELFF
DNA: TGTGCCAGCAACGACGGGACTAGCGGGTTACGCGGGGAGCTGTTTTTT

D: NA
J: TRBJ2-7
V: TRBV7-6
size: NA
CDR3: CASSHPLAGIYEQYF
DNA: TGTGCCAGCAGCCACCCTTTGGCGGGGATCTACGAGCAGTACTTC